This TCR beta chain was sequenced in a study of blood T cell repertoires in COVID-19. Background on the study: Samples came from the United States, Italy and Spain, spanning acute and convalescent COVID-19.

The CDR3 has 14 residues. Germline V gives CDR1 MNHEY, CDR2 SVGAGI. The V and J ends lost 7 bases and 6 bases, in that order; junction bases with no gene match: 6. As processed by the authors: Amplification of reference gene primers provided the estimated nucleated cell counts. The assay was immunoSEQ multiplex PCR, and TCRdb's table has in-frame clones only and misses some. V and J calls and clone size are given by that table; D and trimming were obtained from the DNA. The sample includes 230,000 or so clones, around 80% of them seen just once. This sequence originates from a man aged 25-45 years with active or convalescent COVID-19. This chain links TRBV6-5 with TRBJ1-6; 7 bases align to TRBD1. What was sequenced was peripheral blood. CDR3 protein: CASTPGQTNSPLHF. CDR3 DNA sequence: TGTGCCAGCACTCCGGGACAGACTAATTCACCCCTCCACTTT.